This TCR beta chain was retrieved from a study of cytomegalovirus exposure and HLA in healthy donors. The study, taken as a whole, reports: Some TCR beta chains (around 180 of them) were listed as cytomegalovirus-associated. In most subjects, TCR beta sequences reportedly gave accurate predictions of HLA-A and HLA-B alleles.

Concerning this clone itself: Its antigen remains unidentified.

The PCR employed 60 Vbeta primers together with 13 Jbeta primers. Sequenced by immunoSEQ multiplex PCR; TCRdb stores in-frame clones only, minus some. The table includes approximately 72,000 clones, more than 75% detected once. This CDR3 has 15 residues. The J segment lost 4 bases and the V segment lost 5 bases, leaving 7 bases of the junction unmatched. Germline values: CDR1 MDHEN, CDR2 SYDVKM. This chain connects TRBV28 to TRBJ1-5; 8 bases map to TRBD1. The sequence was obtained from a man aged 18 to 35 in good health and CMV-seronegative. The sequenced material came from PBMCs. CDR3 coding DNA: TGTGCCAGCAGTGGGTACAGGGGGGTGAATCAGCCCCAGCATTTT. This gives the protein CASSGYRGVNQPQHF.